The 23 T cell receptor beta chains below all came from one sample that was sequenced in a study of blood T cell repertoires in COVID-19. Clones were read by immunoSEQ multiplex PCR, and TCRdb kept only the in-frame ones, dropping some. The table has fewer than 70,000 clones, roughly 84% seen once. The sequencing sample was made of peripheral blood. All receptors come from an older woman with acute or convalescent COVID-19.

This chain connects TRBV5-6 to TRBJ2-7, with 8 bases fitting TRBD1. Trimming took 0 bases from V and 3 from J; bases not matched to a gene: 5. This CDR3 contains 15 residues. Germline values: CDR1 SGHDT, CDR2 YYEEEE. The CDR3 is CASSLVRGRGYEQYF. The CDR3 DNA reads TGTGCCAGCAGCTTGGTCAGGGGGCGCGGCTACGAGCAGTACTTC.

The chain uses TRBV5-1 and TRBJ1-3; 12 bases line up with TRBD1. The germline V gene has CDR1 SGHRS and CDR2 YFSETQ. The CDR3 contains 15 residues. Losses at the gene ends were 4 bases for V and 4 bases for J; bases not matched to a gene: 3. CDR3 DNA: TGCGCCAGCAGCCGGGACAGGGGGCCGGGAAACACCATATATTTT. Amino acids: CASSRDRGPGNTIYF.

The V gene is TRBV2, the J gene TRBJ1-4, with D maybe TRBD1 (5 bases). Germline V gene lookup returns CDR1 SNHLY and CDR2 FYNNEI. With 7 bases removed from V and 7 bases from J, the gap between germline ends came to 16 bases. The CDR3 contains 14 residues. The CDR3 reads CASISLGRGEKLFF. As DNA, the CDR3 is TGTGCCAGCATCTCCCTGGGGAGGGGTGAAAAACTGTTTTTT. Complete variable domain (other parts from reference TRBV2 and TRBJ1-4): EPEVTQTPSHQVTQMGQEVILRCVPISNHLYFYWYRQILGQKVEFLVSFYNNEISEKSEIFDDQFSVERPDGSNFTLKIRSTKLEDSAMYFCASISLGRGEKLFFGSGTQLSVL.

The rearrangement links TRBV6-6 to TRBJ1-1; TRBD1 might be the D (6 bases). The V gene's germline CDR1 is MNHNY and CDR2 SVGAGI (reference sequence). The CDR3 totals 13 residues. The CDR3 DNA follows: TGTGCTATCACTGGGGGAGGGGGCACTGAAGCTTTCTTT. Translating gives CAITGGGGTEAFF.

The chain joins TRBV21-1 to TRBJ1-5; TRBD1 is the table's D call and was not checked against the DNA. TRBV21-1 is shown as a pseudogene. The CDR3 has 15 residues. The CDR3 reads CASSTQGAGNQPQHF. The CDR3 coding sequence is TGTGCCAGCAGCACACAGGGGGCCGGCAATCAGCCCCAGCATTTT.

This chain links TRBV2 with TRBJ2-3; tentative D call: TRBD1 (6 bases). From germline, CDR1 is SNHLY and CDR2 FYNNEI. V lost 7 bases and J lost 3, with 17 bases in between. The CDR3 runs to 15 residues. The CDR3 sequence is CASKPQGLMTDTQYF. CDR3 sequence (DNA): TGTGCCAGCAAACCACAGGGATTAATGACAGATACGCAGTATTTT.

There are a few counts of this clone. The chain joins TRBV6-6 to TRBJ2-2; the D gene is possibly TRBD2 (6 bases). CDR3 length equals 18 residues. Germline V CDR1 and CDR2: MNHNY, SVGAGI (reference sequence). Deletions cut 5 bases from V and 5 bases from J, with 24 bases between. The CDR3 loop reads CASSPRRVVRVVTGELFF. DNA of the CDR3: TGTGCCAGCAGTCCAAGGAGGGTAGTCAGGGTCGTAACCGGGGAGCTGTTTTTT.

The chain employs TRBV6-1 and TRBJ1-2; a possible D gene is TRBD1 (5 bases). Germline values: CDR1 MNHNS, CDR2 SASEGT. The CDR3 runs to 15 residues. Trimming took off 7 bases at V and 7 bases at J, with 22 bases between the two ends. The CDR3 nucleotides are TGTGCCAGCAATGGGGCTCTGATGACTTCTGGTGGCTACACCTTC. It specifies CASNGALMTSGGYTF.

As regards this clone: Within the sample, other DNA sequences also encode this same CDR3. The J gene is TRBJ1-6, the V gene TRBV5-6; 7 bases match TRBD1. CDR3 length: 17 residues. The germline CDR1 and CDR2 sequences are SGHDT and YYEEEE. Trimming at V came to 0 bases and at J to 0 bases, leaving 3 bases not matched to a gene. In DNA form, the CDR3 reads TGTGCCAGCAGCTTGGGACAGGGAAGCTCCTATAATTCACCCCTCCACTTT. It is translated as CASSLGQGSSYNSPLHF.

This chain joins TRBV5-1 and TRBJ1-2, with D unresolved. The V end was cut by 4 bases, the J end by 0 bases, with 10 bases between. This CDR3 has 14 amino acids. Germline V CDR1 and CDR2: SGHRS, YFSETQ. CDR3 DNA sequence: TGCGCCAGCAGCCCTACAGTTTCTAACTATGGCTACACCTTC. Protein sequence: CASSPTVSNYGYTF. Full variable domain (missing parts from reference TRBV5-1 and TRBJ1-2): KAGVTQTPRYLIKTRGQQVTLSCSPISGHRSVSWYQQTPGQGLQFLFEYFSETQRNKGNFPGRFSGRQFSNSRSEMNVSTLELGDSALYLCASSPTVSNYGYTFGSGTRLTVV.

The chain couples TRBV14 to TRBJ2-7; 7 bases fit TRBD1. The germline V gene has CDR1 SGHDN and CDR2 FVKESK. The V and J ends lost 1 base and 2 bases, in that order; junction bases with no gene match: 14. There are 18 residues in the CDR3. The CDR3 coding sequence is TGTGCCAGCAGCCAAGCGGCGCAGACAGGGTGGCGGGCCTACGAGCAGTACTTC. This codes for CASSQAAQTGWRAYEQYF.

This chain links TRBV6-5 with TRBJ1-2; 7 positions agree with TRBD1. Trimming at V came to 11 bases and at J to 1 base, leaving 7 bases not matched to a gene. Germline V gives CDR1 MNHEY, CDR2 SVGAGI. The CDR3 runs to 13 residues. The CDR3 loop is CAVRDRNNYGYTF. The CDR3 bases are TGTGCCGTCCGGGACAGAAATAACTATGGCTACACCTTC.

The V and J genes are TRBV2 and TRBJ1-1; 10 bases fit TRBD1. Germline CDR1 reads SNHLY; CDR2 reads FYNNEI. V lost 7 bases, J lost 0 bases, and 8 bases stayed unmatched. The CDR3 is 16 amino acids. This chain's CDR3 is CASTRDRGLMNTEAFF. Here the CDR3 DNA reads TGTGCCAGCACCCGAGACAGGGGGCTCATGAACACTGAAGCTTTCTTT.

The table lists this clone with a few counts. V gene TRBV2 combines with J gene TRBJ1-1; 7 positions agree with TRBD1. With 10 bases clipped from V and 1 base from J, the junction kept 18 bases outside the gene matches. Germline CDR1 reads SNHLY; CDR2 reads FYNNEI. The CDR3 length is 17 residues. The CDR3 sequence is CATYGIGLGGSNTEAFF. The DNA of the CDR3 is TGTGCCACTTATGGCATTGGGCTAGGGGGCTCGAACACTGAAGCTTTCTTT.

The V gene is TRBV6-5, the J gene TRBJ2-3, with TRBD2 as a possible D gene (6 bases). Looked up from germline, CDR1 is MNHEY and CDR2 is SVGAGI. The CDR3 covers 14 residues. The V gene lost 4 bases and the J gene lost 2 bases, with 10 bases spanning the gap. The CDR3 nucleotides are TGTGCCAGCAGTTGGGGGGACTCCACAGATACGCAGTATTTT. Protein product: CASSWGDSTDTQYF.

The table lists this clone with a few counts. The gene calls are TRBV5-1 and TRBJ2-2, with TRBD1 identical over 8 bases. CDR1 SGHRS and CDR2 YFSETQ come from the germline V gene. V was pared by 2 bases and J by 5 bases, with 5 bases of the junction left unmatched. The CDR3 length is 15 residues. Written as DNA, the CDR3 is TGCGCCAGCAGCTTTACGACAGGGGAGACCGGGGAGCTGTTTTTT. Translation gives CASSFTTGETGELFF.

The genes are TRBV6-5 and TRBJ1-6; D is undetermined. Germline-derived CDR1 and CDR2 are MNHEY and SVGAGI. CDR3 length: 14 residues. The germline V and J ends were trimmed by 6 bases and 6 bases, with 12 bases remaining between them. The CDR3 reads CASSLSDTNSPLHF. The CDR3 bases are TGTGCCAGCAGCCTTTCCGACACTAATTCACCCCTCCACTTT.

V usage is TRBV27 and J usage is TRBJ2-1, with 9 bases matching TRBD2. There are 19 residues in the CDR3. The V and J ends lost 2 bases and 0 bases, in that order; junction bases with no gene match: 11. The germline V gene encodes CDR1 MNHEY and CDR2 SMNVEV (reference sequence). In nucleotides, the CDR3 is TGTGCCAGCAGTTTAGAGGGTCCGGGACTAGCAAGCTCCTACAATGAGCAGTTCTTC. Translating gives CASSLEGPGLASSYNEQFF.

The chain couples TRBV6-5 to TRBJ2-5, with D possibly matching TRBD1 (5 bases). CDR1 and CDR2 (germline): MNHEY, SVGAGI. This CDR3 contains 15 residues. Trimming took 2 bases from V and 1 from J, leaving 11 bases between them. The CDR3 is CASSYQPGPQETQYF. The DNA of the CDR3 is TGTGCCAGCAGTTACCAGCCAGGGCCCCAAGAGACCCAGTACTTC.

Note on this clone: A read error may produce the germline difference seen at one junction end. The chain couples TRBV5-1 to TRBJ1-2; D is uncertain. From germline, CDR1 is SGHRS and CDR2 YFSETQ. CDR3 length: 13 residues. CDR3 amino acids: CASSFSRGGPGLF. CDR3 DNA sequence: TGCGCCAGCAGCTTTTCCCGGGGAGGGCCAGGACTCTTC.

V and J are TRBV5-5 and TRBJ1-6, with D possibly matching TRBD1 (6 bases). The germline V gene has CDR1 SGHKS and CDR2 YYEKEE (reference sequence). The CDR3 contains 16 residues. Trimming pared 4 bases from V and 6 bases from J, leaving 17 bases between. CDR3 sequence (DNA): TGTGCCAGCAGCGTAACCCCTCGACAGGCTAATTCACCCCTCCACTTT. Its protein is CASSVTPRQANSPLHF.

The chain links TRBV6-2 or TRBV6-3 to TRBJ1-1; D might be TRBD1 (5 bases). This CDR3 region has 16 residues. V lost 0 bases and J lost 5, with 16 bases in between. Germline V gene data show CDR1 as MNHEY and CDR2 as SVGEGT. DNA for the CDR3: TGTGCCAGCAGTTACTCCTGGGGGGGGGATGGTACTGAAGCTTTCTTT. Its translation is CASSYSWGGDGTEAFF.

The genes are TRBV6-1 and TRBJ2-7, with D perhaps TRBD1 (6 bases). CDR1 is MNHNS and CDR2 is SASEGT in the germline V gene. V was clipped by 3 bases and J by 1 base, with 10 bases between them. CDR3 length equals 14 residues. The CDR3 DNA is TGTGCCAGCAGTGAGCACGGACAGTCCTACGAGCAGTACTTC. Translating gives CASSEHGQSYEQYF.